The present T cell receptor (beta chain) was sequenced within a study of shared clonotypes between healthy human individuals (dated by TCRdb to 2018 to 2020). Study-wide context: A couple of women and three men aged 18 to 49 years were included in the cohort. For each donor, three plates each were used for CD4 naive and CD4 memory, two plates were used for CD8 naive, and one plate was used for CD8 memory. Each donor's leukapheresis produced roughly between roughly 0.85 and 9 billion PBMCs. To estimate repertoire size and how much clonotypes are shared between individuals, the study performed deep sequencing of blood TCR repertoires from about five healthy adults. Libraries were prepared and TCR repertoires were sequenced by different laboratories using diverse techniques, in order to increase sequencing depth and limit assay-specific biases. Paper-wide results and their limitations: Incomplete sequencing was indicated by rarefaction of sorted-subset datasets, despite the large sequencing depth. Compared with non-shared clonotypes, clonotypes shared by all four sorted-subset donors had higher generation probabilities. Naive subsets generally had larger estimated clonotype richness than memory subsets did. Sampling was limited to blood, and TCR repertoires in tissue likely differ from TCR repertoires in blood. The genetic and exposure-history diversity represented was limited by the small number of donors. Based on pairwise subsampling, the degree of clonotype sharing among donors was expected to be affected by sequencing depth. When a handful of donors were compared, the shared fraction of clonotypes was around 4.6% for naive CD4, approximately 3.5% for naive CD8, 2.3% for memory CD4, and approximately 0.4% for memory CD8.

This clone is a singleton in its sample. Its specific antigen is unknown. No much larger clone exists at a distance of one base, and base qualities are not known. CDR1 LNHDA and CDR2 SQIVND were looked up in the germline V gene (reference sequence). V gives up 3 bases and J gives up 10 bases, and the segment between their germline ends measures 22 bases. The CDR3 starts with the cysteine, ends with the phenylalanine, and has 16 residues. Only the CDR3 portion is preserved as DNA: 48 bases, with reading frame beginning at the first base. Using the deep immunoSEQ assay, TCR CDR3 regions were amplified from genomic DNA by multiplex PCR. For each cell subset, the extracted genomic DNA was distributed evenly across all wells of several immunoSEQ 96-well plates, and each plate served as one replicate. For sorted subsets, each replicate PCR was loaded with roughly 200 ng genomic DNA, equivalent to approximately 27,000 T cell genomes. Purified libraries were measured with a Qubit 3.0 fluorometer, size-checked on a Bioanalyzer 2100, and measured again with the KAPA Library Quantification kit. A separate single-read 150-cycle Illumina NextSeq 550 flow cell was used to sequence each immunoSEQ 96-well plate. Processing in the source paper ran as follows. Because the immunoSEQ output included only junctional sequences and no quality scores, the filtering could not be the same as the filtering used for full-length reads. To assign V/J genes and CDR3, sequences were annotated using PyIR, a Python wrapper for IgBLAST v1.9, with IMGT germline references. Any read was removed if the V/J assignment was weak (E-value above 1e-6), the CDR3 was missing, or the read contained stop codons, out-of-frame junctions, or ambiguous translated residues. V3J clonotypes were defined as sequences sharing the same inferred V gene, J gene, and CDR3 amino acid sequence. Percentage overlap between repertoires was computed as shared unique clonotypes divided by the size of the smaller repertoire. RTK rarefaction, the Chao1 estimator, and Recon v2.1 estimates of unobserved clonotypes were used to assess repertoire richness. Generation probabilities were computed with OLGA for all TCRbeta clonotypes obtained by the gDNA method from four donors. TCRdb took this table from immuneACCESS and kept in-frame rearrangements with V and J called. Such tables lack part of the clones; where checked against another copy, unresolved V genes explain under half of the gap, and the rest is unexplained. From that table come the V and J calls and clone size; the DNA was used to work out D and trimming. The sample includes more than 2,000,000 clones, with about 92% observed a single time. About 0.13% of the sample is in the top ten clones.

The donors were healthy, HIV-negative adults who had no recently reported acute infections or vaccinations. Only Caucasian adults living in Nashville, Tennessee, USA were represented among the donors. Magnetic negative selection was used to enrich CD4+ T cells, after which naive cells were positively selected on CD45RA and the negative fraction became the memory subset. After blood collection by leukapheresis, PBMCs were isolated using Ficoll-Histopaque density gradient centrifugation and then cryopreserved in the vapor phase of liquid nitrogen. Purity and quantity of every magnetically sorted T cell population were checked by analytical flow cytometry. Genomic DNA was isolated from each sorted fraction and quantified by UV absorbance on a Nanodrop 2000c.

The sequence derives from a young man in good health. The rearrangement joined TRBV19 to TRBJ1-5; no D gene can be assigned with confidence. Sequencing was done on a sample of naive CD4+ T cells sorted from blood. Reading the label with the study, this specimen's cell subset or site is: CD45RA+ positively selected. Read as DNA, the sequence is TGTGCCAGTAGTATCATTCATCCCCCTCCGGCCCCTCCCCAGCATTTT. This codes for CASSIIHPPPAPPQHF.